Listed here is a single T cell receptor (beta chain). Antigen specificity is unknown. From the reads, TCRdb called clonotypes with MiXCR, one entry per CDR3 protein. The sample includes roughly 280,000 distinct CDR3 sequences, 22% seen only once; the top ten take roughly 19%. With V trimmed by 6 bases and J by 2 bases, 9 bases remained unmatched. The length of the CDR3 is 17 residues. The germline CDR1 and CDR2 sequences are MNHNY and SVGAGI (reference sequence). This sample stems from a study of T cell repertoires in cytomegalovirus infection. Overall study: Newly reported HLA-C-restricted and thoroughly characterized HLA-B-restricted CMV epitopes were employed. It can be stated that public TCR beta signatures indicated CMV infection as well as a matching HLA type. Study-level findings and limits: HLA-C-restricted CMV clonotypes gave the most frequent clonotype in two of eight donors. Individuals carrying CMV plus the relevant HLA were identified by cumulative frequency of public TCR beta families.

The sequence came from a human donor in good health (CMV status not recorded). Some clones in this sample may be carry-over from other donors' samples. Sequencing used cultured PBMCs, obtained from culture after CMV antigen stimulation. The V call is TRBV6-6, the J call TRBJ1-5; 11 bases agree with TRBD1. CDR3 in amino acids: CASRGGDRGFGNQPQHF. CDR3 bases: TGTGCCAGCAGGGGGGGGGACAGGGGGTTTGGCAATCAGCCCCAGCATTTT.